A selection of T cell receptor beta chains follows, all from one sample in a study of blood T cell repertoires in COVID-19. Profiled with immunoSEQ multiplex PCR; TCRdb holds only in-frame clones, not every one. The sample records roughly 170,000 clones, about 74% being singletons. Sequencing was carried out using peripheral blood. The receptors here all came from a woman aged 80 or over with acute or convalescent COVID-19. Both conserved end residues are trimmed from each CDR3.

v_call,j_call,cdr3_aa
TRBV3-1/TRBV3-2,TRBJ2-5,ASSRTGMGGETQY
TRBV5-1,TRBJ2-3,ASSAGLAGATDTQY
TRBV7-2,TRBJ2-1,ASSLGREGVEQF
TRBV7-2,TRBJ2-4,ASSLDSTSKNIQY
TRBV19,TRBJ2-2,ASSIALYTGELF
TRBV12-3/TRBV12-4,TRBJ1-1,ASSLQGRGEAF
TRBV6-5,TRBJ2-1,ASKKEAGRLNEQF
TRBV19,TRBJ1-2,ASSTTPGTPYGYT
TRBV19,TRBJ1-5,ASKVGSGGFQPQH
TRBV19,TRBJ2-2,ASRPGMSGELF